This is a list of T cell receptor beta chains from one sample in a study of shared T cell receptors in the human thymus. Using immunoSEQ multiplex PCR, the repertoire was profiled, and TCRdb retains in-frame clones only, with some absent. The sample lists 640,000 or so clones; 80% to 90% were seen once. These sequences were also reported in another study, on human thymus T cells.

Specimen: thymocytes. The receptors shown here come from a boy younger than two with a congenital heart defect. CDR3s include the opening cysteine and the closing phenylalanine or tryptophan. The D gene is left open where the match is weak. Rows may omit the clone size; those that give it use once, few, many or a size class.

v_gene	j_gene	d_gene	abundance	CDR3aa	CDR3nt
TRBV7-6	TRBJ1-4	TRBD1	NA	CASSSNAGGQGANEKLFF	TGTGCCAGCAGCTCCAACGCCGGGGGACAGGGGGCTAATGAAAAACTGTTTTTT
TRBV10-2	TRBJ2-1	TRBD2	NA	CASITGLAGGEESSYNEQFF	TGCGCCAGCATCACGGGACTAGCGGGAGGGGAGGAAAGCTCCTACAATGAGCAGTTCTTC
TRBV5-5	TRBJ1-5	NA	NA	CASSSGGRSNQPQHF	TGTGCCAGCAGCTCAGGAGGCAGGAGCAATCAGCCCCAGCATTTT
TRBV5-1	TRBJ2-7	NA	few	CASSLLSGKCEQYF	TGCGCCAGCAGCTTGCTGTCGGGAAAGTGCGAGCAGTACTTC
TRBV4-3	TRBJ1-1	NA	NA	CASSQESRNTEAFF	TGCGCCAGCAGCCAAGAGAGTCGGAACACTGAAGCTTTCTTT
TRBV18	TRBJ2-3	NA	NA	CASSPGNEQGYTDTQYF	TGTGCCAGCTCACCAGGGAACGAACAGGGCTACACAGATACGCAGTATTTT
TRBV29-1	TRBJ2-1	NA	NA	CSVGRTASSYNEQFF	TGCAGCGTTGGGAGGACGGCTAGCTCCTACAATGAGCAGTTCTTC
TRBV6-5	TRBJ1-1	NA	once	CASSQVPSYTEAFF	TGTGCCAGCAGTCAGGTCCCCTCTTACACTGAAGCTTTCTTT
TRBV6-1	TRBJ1-2	NA	once	CASSAPDSSNYGYTF	TGTGCCAGCAGTGCACCGGACAGCTCTAACTATGGCTACACCTTC
TRBV5-6	TRBJ2-7	NA	few	CASSLASSYEQYF	TGTGCCAGCAGCTTGGCCAGCTCCTACGAGCAGTACTTC
TRBV14	TRBJ2-7	NA	NA	CASSQDQGGGDAGQYF	TGTGCCAGCAGCCAAGATCAGGGGGGCGGGGACGCCGGGCAGTACTTC
TRBV7-2	TRBJ1-1	TRBD1	NA	CASSPRGLQNTEAFF	TGTGCCAGCAGCCCTAGGGGGCTACAGAACACTGAAGCTTTCTTT
TRBV14	TRBJ2-1	TRBD2	once	CASSRKRENTYNEQFF	TGTGCCAGCAGCCGCAAGCGGGAGAACACCTACAATGAGCAGTTCTTC
TRBV5-1	TRBJ1-1	NA	NA	CASSLGGGDTEAFF	TGCGCCAGCAGCTTGGGAGGGGGGGACACTGAAGCTTTCTTT
TRBV28	TRBJ1-1	NA	NA	CASRLKRGIPKKVDTEAFF	TGTGCCAGCAGACTCAAAAGGGGAATACCCAAGAAAGTGGACACTGAAGCTTTCTTT
TRBV4-3	TRBJ2-1	NA	NA	CASSQDWTYNEQFF	TGCGCCAGCAGCCAAGATTGGACTTACAATGAGCAGTTCTTC
TRBV5-6	TRBJ1-3	TRBD1	few	CASSLLGQGAEGNTIYF	TGTGCCAGCAGCTTACTCGGGCAGGGGGCCGAAGGAAACACCATATATTTT
TRBV12-5	TRBJ2-1	TRBD2	once	CASGLVKGLHEQFF	TGTGCTAGTGGTTTGGTAAAGGGACTACATGAGCAGTTCTTC
TRBV7-2	TRBJ2-1	NA	NA	CASSSNTGMEQFF	TGTGCCAGCAGCTCGAATACAGGGATGGAGCAGTTCTTC
TRBV27	TRBJ1-6	NA	NA	CASSSQGGGGDNSPLHF	TGTGCCAGCAGTTCACAGGGCGGGGGTGGGGATAATTCACCCCTCCACTTT
TRBV7-8	TRBJ1-1	NA	NA	CASSLARGGNTEAFF	TGTGCCAGCAGCTTAGCCCGGGGAGGGAACACTGAAGCTTTCTTT
TRBV2	TRBJ1-1	TRBD1	NA	CARTDRMNTEAFF	TGTGCCAGGACGGACAGGATGAACACTGAAGCTTTCTTT
TRBV5-1	TRBJ2-1	TRBD2	NA	CASSLAGTSGRKGLPYNEQFF	TGCGCCAGCAGCTTGGCCGGAACTAGCGGGAGGAAGGGCCTACCATACAATGAGCAGTTCTTC
TRBV30	TRBJ2-7	TRBD2	NA	CAWSRAGASSYEQYF	TGTGCCTGGAGTAGGGCGGGAGCTTCATCCTACGAGCAGTACTTC
TRBV5-6	TRBJ1-3	NA	NA	CASSLDFKGGITAGNTIYF	TGTGCCAGCAGCTTGGATTTTAAGGGGGGGATAACAGCAGGAAACACCATATATTTT
TRBV10-1	TRBJ2-2	NA	NA	CASSDYRHGELFF	TGCGCCAGCAGTGATTACAGGCACGGGGAGCTGTTTTTT
TRBV10-2	TRBJ1-5	NA	NA	CASSGGINQPQHF	TGCGCCAGCAGCGGGGGGATCAATCAGCCCCAGCATTTT
TRBV6-5	TRBJ1-2	NA	NA	CASSYLWAPYGYTF	TGTGCCAGCAGTTACCTCTGGGCCCCCTATGGCTACACCTTC
TRBV5-8	TRBJ2-1	NA	NA	CASSPPLASVYNEQFF	TGTGCCAGCAGCCCCCCTCTGGCTAGCGTCTACAATGAGCAGTTCTTC
TRBV6-1	TRBJ2-3	NA	NA	CASSEEGQIFTTDTQYF	TGTGCCAGCAGTGAAGAAGGACAGATTTTTACCACAGATACGCAGTATTTT
TRBV5-1	TRBJ2-3	TRBD1	once	CASSLKGAPLDTQYF	TGCGCCAGCAGCTTGAAGGGGGCCCCTCTGGATACGCAGTATTTT
TRBV28	TRBJ2-7	NA	NA	CASNMELDSKYF	TGTGCCAGCAATATGGAGTTGGACAGCAAGTACTTC
TRBV6-5	TRBJ1-5	NA	NA	CASSYFRAGQPQHF	TGTGCCAGCAGTTATTTTAGGGCGGGTCAGCCCCAGCATTTT
TRBV7-8	TRBJ1-5	NA	NA	CASSLAISPRGSGNQPQHF	TGTGCCAGCAGCTTAGCCATCTCACCGCGGGGGTCCGGCAATCAGCCCCAGCATTTT
TRBV7-9	TRBJ1-1	NA	NA	CASSLAFTGVTEAFF	TGTGCCAGCAGCTTAGCGTTTACGGGTGTGACTGAAGCTTTCTTT
TRBV15	TRBJ2-7	TRBD2	NA	CATSRVAGDGYEQYF	TGTGCCACCAGCAGAGTCGCGGGAGATGGCTACGAGCAGTACTTC
TRBV5-1	TRBJ1-1	NA	NA	CASSSGQGKRTEAFF	TGCGCCAGCAGCTCCGGGCAGGGAAAGCGAACTGAAGCTTTCTTT
TRBV25-1	TRBJ1-1	TRBD1	NA	CASSDPRTGGVAEAFF	TGTGCCAGCAGTGATCCTCGGACAGGGGGCGTCGCTGAAGCTTTCTTT
TRBV6-1	TRBJ1-6	NA	NA	CASSEIAPGVWSSYNSPLHF	TGTGCCAGCAGTGAAATCGCCCCCGGCGTGTGGAGCTCCTATAATTCACCCCTCCACTTT
TRBV5-1	TRBJ1-4	NA	few	CASSLSQKGEKLFF	TGCGCCAGCAGCTTAAGCCAGAAGGGGGAAAAACTGTTTTTT
TRBV4-3	TRBJ2-5	NA	NA	CASSQDPLGRKETQYF	TGCGCCAGCAGCCAAGATCCCCTGGGGCGCAAAGAGACCCAGTACTTC
TRBV11-2	TRBJ1-3	NA	NA	CASSSRYVPTVSGNTIYF	TGTGCCAGCAGCTCCCGTTATGTCCCGACAGTCTCTGGAAACACCATATATTTT
TRBV9	TRBJ2-2	TRBD1	NA	CASSENRGSDTGELFF	TGTGCCAGCAGCGAAAACAGGGGGTCCGACACCGGGGAGCTGTTTTTT
TRBV5-1	TRBJ2-5	NA	NA	CASSLGWTGETQYF	TGCGCCAGCAGCTTGGGGTGGACGGGGGAGACCCAGTACTTC
TRBV29-1	TRBJ1-3	TRBD1	NA	CSVGSAWGTDDSSGNTIYF	TGCAGCGTCGGGTCCGCGTGGGGGACAGATGATAGCTCTGGAAACACCATATATTTT
TRBV6-1	TRBJ1-2	NA	NA	CASSERGGFRDYGYTF	TGTGCCAGCAGTGAAAGGGGGGGGTTTCGAGACTATGGCTACACCTTC
TRBV5-1	TRBJ1-3	TRBD1	NA	CASSLEPGQGAGNTIYF	TGCGCCAGCAGCTTGGAACCGGGACAGGGGGCTGGAAACACCATATATTTT
TRBV6-1	TRBJ2-5	TRBD2	NA	CASSEVGEGETQYF	TGTGCCAGCAGTGAAGTAGGGGAGGGGGAGACCCAGTACTTC
TRBV7-2	TRBJ1-1	TRBD1	few	CASSLERGHTEAFF	TGTGCCAGCAGCTTAGAAAGGGGGCACACTGAAGCTTTCTTT
TRBV28	TRBJ2-5	TRBD2	NA	CASEKTGAGGKETQYF	TGTGCCAGCGAAAAAACCGGGGCGGGGGGGAAAGAGACCCAGTACTTC
TRBV19	TRBJ2-1	TRBD2	NA	CASSIGGTSGSDEQFF	TGTGCCAGTAGTATAGGTGGGACTAGCGGGAGCGATGAGCAGTTCTTC
TRBV7-2	TRBJ2-7	NA	NA	CASSFGRGQNYEQYF	TGTGCCAGCAGCTTTGGGCGGGGTCAAAACTACGAGCAGTACTTC
TRBV6-5	TRBJ1-1	NA	NA	CASSYSGALNTEAFF	TGTGCCAGCAGTTACTCAGGGGCCCTGAACACTGAAGCTTTCTTT
TRBV4-3	TRBJ1-4	NA	NA	CASSQAYGPYSTISTNEKLFF	TGCGCCAGCAGCCAAGCCTACGGGCCATACTCGACTATCTCGACTAATGAAAAACTGTTTTTT